The 15 T cell receptor beta chains in this list originate from one sample, sequenced in a study of cytomegalovirus exposure and HLA in healthy donors. 60 Vbeta and 13 Jbeta primers were used in PCR. Clones were sequenced by immunoSEQ multiplex PCR, and TCRdb holds only the in-frame ones, with some missing. The sample yields under 150,000 clones, around 80% seen once. Sequences were obtained from PBMCs. Every receptor here comes from a boy younger than 10 in good health and CMV-seronegative.

J is TRBJ2-7 and V is TRBV29-1; weak D call: TRBD1 (5 bases). V shed 1 base and J shed 0 bases, with 7 bases lying between them. This CDR3 is built from 13 residues. Germline CDR1 is SQVTM and CDR2 is ANQGSEA. DNA of the CDR3: TGCAGCGTTGAAGTGACAGCCTCCTACGAGCAGTACGTC. It codes for CSVEVTASYEQYV.

This chain joins TRBV7-2 and TRBJ1-1, with unresolved D. The V gene lost 4 bases and the J gene lost 2 bases, with 14 bases spanning the gap. Germline CDR1 and CDR2: SGHTA and FQGNSA. The CDR3 contains 15 residues. The chain's CDR3 is CASSSAGRINTEAFF. The CDR3 bases are TGTGCCAGCAGCTCAGCTGGCAGGATAAACACTGAAGCTTTCTTT.

In this sample, this clone turned up a few times. The chain employs TRBV18 and TRBJ1-5; maybe TRBD1 (5 bases). The V gene lost 2 bases and the J gene lost 7 bases, with 9 bases spanning the gap. CDR1 and CDR2 from the germline V gene are KGHSH and LQKENI. The CDR3 is 13 residues long. CDR3 residues: CASSPRQRQPQHF. CDR3 DNA sequence: TGTGCCAGCTCACCAAGACAGCGACAGCCCCAGCATTTT.

The rearrangement uses TRBV5-4 and TRBJ2-3, with a weak D call TRBD1 (5 bases). The CDR3 length is 15 residues. V gave up 0 bases and J gave up 0 bases, with 8 bases separating them. From germline, CDR1 is SGHNT and CDR2 YYREEE (reference sequence). CDR3 sequence (DNA): TGTGCCAGCAGCTTGGGACAGTTAAGCACAGATACGCAGTATTTT. Translated, it gives CASSLGQLSTDTQYF.

Worth noting for this clone: Its ends do not fully match the called genes, so a read error is possible. The J gene is TRBJ2-5, the V gene TRBV4-2; 9 bases match TRBD1. CDR3 length equals 17 residues. Per germline, CDR1 LGHNA and CDR2 YNFKEQ. The CDR3 DNA reads as TGTGCCGGCAGCCAAGAGGGGACAGGGAAGGGTGGGGAGACCCAGTACTTC. This translates into CAGSQEGTGKGGETQYF.

Regarding this clone: At one boundary the junction diverges from the germline segment, which might be a read error. This sequence joins TRBV14 and TRBJ1-4, with a possible D match to TRBD1 (6 bases). This CDR3 comprises 13 residues. The germline CDR1 and CDR2 sequences are SGHDN and FVKESK. CDR3 loop: CAGSQARGEKLFF. The CDR3 DNA sequence: TGTGCCGGCAGCCAGGCCAGGGGAGAAAAACTGTTTTTT.

The rearrangement links TRBV28 to TRBJ1-5, with a possible D match to TRBD1 (6 bases). V dropped 5 bases and J dropped 6 bases, with 17 bases sitting between them. CDR3 size: 15 residues. Germline assignment: CDR1 MDHEN and CDR2 SYDVKM. The CDR3 sequence is CASSPPGGAGQPQHF. DNA for the CDR3: TGTGCCAGCAGTCCCCCCGGGGGGGCAGGTCAGCCCCAGCATTTT.

The genes are TRBV13 and TRBJ1-1; D may be TRBD1 (5 bases). Trimming removed 8 bases at V and 4 bases at J, with 14 bases between. Germline-derived CDR1 and CDR2 are PRHDT and FYEKMQ (reference sequence). CDR3 length: 13 residues. CDR3 sequence: CASGAGSGTEAFF. The DNA of the CDR3 is TGTGCCAGCGGGGCCGGTTCGGGCACTGAAGCTTTCTTT. Full variable domain (missing parts from reference TRBV13 and TRBJ1-1): AAGVIQSPRHLIKEKRETATLKCYPIPRHDTVYWYQQGPGQDPQFLISFYEKMQSDKGSIPDRFSAQQFSDYHSELNMSSLELGDSALYFCASGAGSGTEAFFGQGTRLTVV.

The rearrangement links TRBV9 to TRBJ2-2; 7 bases align to TRBD1. This CDR3 contains 17 residues. The junction had 12 bases not matched to a gene; V was cut back by 4 bases and J by 3 bases. CDR1 is SGDLS, CDR2 YYNGEE, per germline. The CDR3 sequence: CASSTRGQGDDTGELFF. CDR3 nucleotides: TGTGCCAGCAGCACACGTGGGCAGGGGGACGACACCGGGGAGCTGTTTTTT.

This chain joins TRBV2 and TRBJ1-2; 9 bases fit TRBD1. V gave up 2 bases and J gave up 7 bases; unmatched junction bases: 11. The CDR3 has 16 amino acids. Germline assignment: CDR1 SNHLY and CDR2 FYNNEI. In nucleotides, the CDR3 is TGTGCCAGCAGTGAAATGCCGGGACAGGGACTCACTGGCTACACCTTC. Its translation: CASSEMPGQGLTGYTF.

The V gene is TRBV5-1, the J gene TRBJ1-5, with D possibly matching TRBD1 (5 bases). The CDR3 runs to 13 residues. Germline V gives CDR1 SGHRS, CDR2 YFSETQ. The V and J ends lost 0 bases and 5 bases respectively, with 6 bases between them. The chain's CDR3 is CASSLGGDQPQHF. The CDR3 DNA reads TGCGCCAGCAGCTTGGGGGGGGATCAGCCCCAGCATTTT.

V gene TRBV18 combines with J gene TRBJ2-5; D may be TRBD1 (6 bases). V shed 8 bases and J shed 1 base, with 8 bases lying between them. From germline, CDR1 is KGHSH and CDR2 LQKENI. The CDR3 length is 12 residues. The CDR3 DNA sequence: TGTGCCAGCGCGGACAGCCAAGAGACCCAGTACTTC. Encoded protein: CASADSQETQYF.

This clone showed up just a few times. The J gene is TRBJ1-3, the V gene TRBV5-4; D is unresolved. CDR1 is SGHNT and CDR2 is YYREEE in the germline V gene (reference sequence). V gave up 0 bases and J gave up 0 bases, with 16 bases separating them. This CDR3 contains 18 residues. CDR3 nucleotides: TGTGCCAGCAGCTTGGGTCCGAACCGCGGAGGCTCTGGAAACACCATATATTTT. Protein sequence: CASSLGPNRGGSGNTIYF.

The rearrangement uses TRBV11-2 and TRBJ2-1; D may be TRBD2 (5 bases). The CDR3 spans 11 residues. The germline gives CDR1 SGHAT, CDR2 FQNNGV. Deletions cut 3 bases from V and 8 bases from J, with 5 bases between. The CDR3 region is CASSFSDEQFF. CDR3 DNA sequence: TGTGCCAGCAGCTTTAGCGATGAGCAGTTCTTC.

The CDR3 DNA sequence: TGTGCCAGTAGTCTGGGACAGGGGGGAACTCAGCCCCAGCATTTT. Translated: CASSLGQGGTQPQHF. This chain uses TRBV19 with TRBJ1-5, with TRBD1 matching 11 bases. The V segment lost 5 bases and the J segment 6 bases; nucleotides outside the gene matches: 6. CDR1 is LNHDA, CDR2 SQIVND, per germline (reference sequence). The CDR3 spans 15 residues.